This T cell receptor (beta chain) was captured by sequencing in a study of blood T cells in healthy people across ages. Through a sample-barcoded 5' primer and a J-beta primer mix, a second PCR was run for roughly 6 to 12 cycles. In TCRdb, the 5' RACE reads were re-called with MiXCR into one record per CDR3 protein. Of around 800,000 distinct CDR3 sequences in the sample, more than 25% were seen once. The individuals who served as donors were healthy Caucasians living in Russia, aged about 6 to 95. After removal of 4 bases from V and 2 bases from J, the junction contained 8 bases not matched to a gene. The CDR3 has 16 residues. The germline gives CDR1 SGHTA, CDR2 FQGTGA. The sample was also reused in another study, on T cells of mothers and their children. That work contributes: A few healthy Caucasian mothers gave samples, and so did their six children.

This sequence was found in a boy aged 5-17 years in good health. The specimen sequenced was blood. The J gene is TRBJ2-3, the V gene TRBV7-3; 8 positions match TRBD1. CDR3 DNA: TGTGCCAGCAGCTCCGGACAGGGACGGACCACAGATACGCAGTATTTT. It codes for CASSSGQGRTTDTQYF. Full variable domain (missing parts from reference TRBV7-3 and TRBJ2-3): GAGVSQTPSNKVTEKGKYVELRCDPISGHTALYWYRQSLGQGPEFLIYFQGTGAADDSGLPNDRFFAVRPEGSVSTLKIQRTERGDSAVYLCASSSGQGRTTDTQYFGPGTRLTVL.